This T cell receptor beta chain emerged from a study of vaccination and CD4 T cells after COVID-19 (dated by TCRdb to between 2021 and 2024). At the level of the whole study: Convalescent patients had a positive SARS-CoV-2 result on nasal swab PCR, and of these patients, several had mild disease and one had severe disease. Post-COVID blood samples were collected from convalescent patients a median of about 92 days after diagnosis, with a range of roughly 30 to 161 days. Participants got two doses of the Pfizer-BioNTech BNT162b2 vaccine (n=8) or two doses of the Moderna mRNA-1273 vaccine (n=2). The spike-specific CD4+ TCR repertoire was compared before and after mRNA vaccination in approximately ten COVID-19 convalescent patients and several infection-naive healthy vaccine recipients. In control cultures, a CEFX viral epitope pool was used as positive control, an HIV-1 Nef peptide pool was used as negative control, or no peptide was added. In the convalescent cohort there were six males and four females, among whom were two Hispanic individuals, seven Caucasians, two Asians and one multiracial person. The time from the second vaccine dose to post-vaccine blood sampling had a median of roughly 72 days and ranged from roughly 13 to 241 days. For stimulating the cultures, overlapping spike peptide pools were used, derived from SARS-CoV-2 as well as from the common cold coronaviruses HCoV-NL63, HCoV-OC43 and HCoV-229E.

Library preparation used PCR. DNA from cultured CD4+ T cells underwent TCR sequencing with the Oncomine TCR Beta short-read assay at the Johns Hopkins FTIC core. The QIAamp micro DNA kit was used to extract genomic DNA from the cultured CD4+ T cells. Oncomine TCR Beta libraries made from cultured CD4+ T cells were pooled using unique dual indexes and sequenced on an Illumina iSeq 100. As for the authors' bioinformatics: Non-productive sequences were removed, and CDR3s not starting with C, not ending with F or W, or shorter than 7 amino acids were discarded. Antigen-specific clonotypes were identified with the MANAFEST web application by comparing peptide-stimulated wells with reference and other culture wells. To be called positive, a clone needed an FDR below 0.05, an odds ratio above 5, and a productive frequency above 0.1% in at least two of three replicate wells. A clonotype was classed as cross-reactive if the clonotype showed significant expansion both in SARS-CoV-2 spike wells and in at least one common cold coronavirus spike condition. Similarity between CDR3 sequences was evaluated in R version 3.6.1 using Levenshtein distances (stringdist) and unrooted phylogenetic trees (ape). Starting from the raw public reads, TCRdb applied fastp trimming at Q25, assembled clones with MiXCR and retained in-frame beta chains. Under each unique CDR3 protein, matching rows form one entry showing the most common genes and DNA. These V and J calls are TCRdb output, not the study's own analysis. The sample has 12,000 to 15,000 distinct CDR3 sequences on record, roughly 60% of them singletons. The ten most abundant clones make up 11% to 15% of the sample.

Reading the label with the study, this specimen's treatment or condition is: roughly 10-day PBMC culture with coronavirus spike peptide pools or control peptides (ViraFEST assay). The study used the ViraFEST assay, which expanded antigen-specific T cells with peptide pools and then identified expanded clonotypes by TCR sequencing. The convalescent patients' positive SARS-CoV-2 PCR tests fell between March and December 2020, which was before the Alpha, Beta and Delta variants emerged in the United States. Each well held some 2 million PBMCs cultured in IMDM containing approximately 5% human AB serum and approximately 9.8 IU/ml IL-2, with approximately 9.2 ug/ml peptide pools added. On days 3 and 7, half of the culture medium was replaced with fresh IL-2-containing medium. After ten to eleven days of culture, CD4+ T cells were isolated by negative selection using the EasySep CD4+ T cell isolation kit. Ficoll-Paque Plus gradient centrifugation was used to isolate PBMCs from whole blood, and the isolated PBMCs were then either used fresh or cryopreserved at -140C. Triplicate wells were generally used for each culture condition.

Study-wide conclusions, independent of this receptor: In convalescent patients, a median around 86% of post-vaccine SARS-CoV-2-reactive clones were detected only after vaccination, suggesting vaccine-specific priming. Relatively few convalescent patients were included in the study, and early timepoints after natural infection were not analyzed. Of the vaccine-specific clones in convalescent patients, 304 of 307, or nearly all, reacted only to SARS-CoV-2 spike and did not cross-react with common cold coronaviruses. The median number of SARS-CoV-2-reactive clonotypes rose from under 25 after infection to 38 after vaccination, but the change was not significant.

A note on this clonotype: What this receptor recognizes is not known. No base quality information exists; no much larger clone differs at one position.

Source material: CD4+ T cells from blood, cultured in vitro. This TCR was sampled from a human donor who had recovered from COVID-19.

The CDR3 amino acid sequence is: CASSLVAGETQYF. The sequenced DNA is TGTGCCAGCAGTTTAGTAGCGGGGGAGACCCAGTACTTC. The sequence joins TRBV12-3 or TRBV12-4 to TRBJ2-5; 8 junctional bases match TRBD2. The V end gives up 1 base and the J end 5 bases, leaving 0 bases in the junction not matched to a gene. The CDR3 spans 13 residues, from the cysteine through the phenylalanine. Only CDR3 DNA is held: 39 bases, read in frame from base 1.